The 30 T cell receptor beta chains presented below share a single source sample, sequenced in a study of blood T cells in healthy people across ages. The authors ran a second PCR of roughly 6 to 12 cycles using a sample-barcoded 5' primer and a J-beta primer mix. TCRdb recomputed calls from the 5' RACE reads with MiXCR, one row per CDR3 protein. The sample shows more than 1 million distinct CDR3 sequences, 45% of them seen only once. Material for sequencing was blood. The receptors were gathered from a woman aged 55-75 years in good health.

This clonotype was seen only a few times. J is TRBJ2-3 and V is TRBV14, with TRBD2 matching 13 bases. Germline trimming cut 2 bases from V and 7 bases from J; bases unmatched to any gene: 15. From germline, CDR1 is SGHDN and CDR2 FVKESK. The CDR3 loop spans 19 amino acids. CDR3 DNA sequence: TGTGCCAGCAGCCAACATTCTCGACTAGCGGGAGGAGATGGGAATACGCAGTATTTT. Protein: CASSQHSRLAGGDGNTQYF. The full variable domain, completed using reference TRBV14 and TRBJ2-3, is EAGVTQFPSHSVIEKGQTVTLRCDPISGHDNLYWYRRVMGKEIKFLLHFVKESKQDESGMPNNRFLAERTGGTYSTLKVQPAELEDSGVYFCASSQHSRLAGGDGNTQYFGPGTRLTVL.

This clonotype was counted only a few times. CDR3 DNA: TGTGCCAGCAGTTACTCGGTGGCGACAGTCTCCTACGAGCAGTACTTC. Translated: CASSYSVATVSYEQYF. The chain links TRBV6-5 to TRBJ2-7, with D possibly matching TRBD1 (5 bases). V shed 0 bases and J shed 0 bases, with 12 bases lying between them. The germline CDR1 and CDR2 sequences are MNHEY and SVGAGI. This CDR3 spans 16 amino acids.

This chain links TRBV27 with TRBJ2-1; the D gene is possibly TRBD2 (6 bases). The DNA end favors TRBJ2-7, so the J call may be wrong. Germline CDR1 is MNHEY and CDR2 is SMNVEV (reference sequence). The CDR3 extends over 18 amino acids. CDR3 amino acids: CASSLRLGASVYDREQYF. In DNA, the CDR3 is TGTGCCAGCAGTTTAAGACTCGGGGCTAGCGTATATGATCGGGAGCAGTACTTC.

This clonotype showed up just a few times. This rearrangement joins TRBV6-1 to TRBJ1-5, with D unclear. The CDR3 is 15 residues long. Germline CDR1 reads MNHNS; CDR2 reads SASEGT. The ends were cut back, 3 bases at V and 6 bases at J, with 15 bases in the middle. For the CDR3, the DNA is TGTGCCAGCAGTGATTTTGTGGGGAGCGGTCAGCCCCAGCATTTT. This translates into CASSDFVGSGQPQHF.

The chain uses TRBV29-1 and TRBJ1-2; no definite D call. V lost 5 bases to trimming and J lost 6 bases, with 10 bases between them. Germline CDR1 and CDR2: SQVTM and ANQGSEA. CDR3 length equals 11 residues. The CDR3 protein is CSVNPGHGYTF. The DNA of the CDR3 is TGCAGCGTTAACCCTGGCCATGGCTACACCTTC.

This clonotype was picked up a small number of times. The chain couples TRBV15 to TRBJ2-1, with 7 bases matching TRBD2. The germline CDR1 and CDR2 sequences are LNHNV and YYDKDF (reference sequence). There are 16 residues in the CDR3. J gave up 4 bases and V 0 bases, and 6 bases lay outside the gene matches. In DNA, the CDR3 is TGTGCCACCAGCAGAGATCTGGGGGGAGGGTACAATGAGCAGTTCTTC. Protein sequence: CATSRDLGGGYNEQFF.

The chain links TRBV14 to TRBJ2-6; D not certain. This CDR3 has 17 residues. The V gene's germline CDR1 is SGHDN and CDR2 FVKESK. Trimming pared 2 bases from V and 0 bases from J, leaving 11 bases between. CDR3: CASSQHGRVSGANVLTF. The CDR3 DNA sequence: TGTGCCAGCAGCCAACACGGACGTGTCTCTGGGGCCAACGTCCTGACTTTC.

The CDR3 loop is CASSQKTGVSTEAFF. CDR3 DNA: TGTGCCAGCAGCCAAAAGACAGGCGTGAGCACTGAAGCTTTCTTT. The V gene is TRBV6-1, the J gene TRBJ1-1; TRBD1 is a possible D gene (6 bases). Trimming removed 6 bases at V and 4 bases at J, with 18 bases between. This CDR3 has 15 residues. The germline CDR1 and CDR2 sequences are MNHNS and SASEGT.

This clonotype was counted a few times. The chain carries TRBV4-2 and TRBJ2-7; maybe TRBD1 (6 bases). Germline-derived CDR1 and CDR2 are LGHNA and YNFKEQ. There are 16 residues in the CDR3. Trimming cost V 4 bases and J 0 bases, with 16 bases left between them. Here the CDR3 reads CASSPRWGRVSYEQYF. The DNA of the CDR3 is TGTGCCAGCAGCCCCCGGTGGGGGCGGGTCTCCTACGAGCAGTACTTC.

The table lists this clonotype with a few counts. V gene TRBV12-3 or TRBV12-4 combines with J gene TRBJ1-1; tentatively, D is TRBD1 (6 bases). Trimming took off 1 base at V and 1 base at J, with 10 bases between the two ends. CDR3 length: 15 residues. CDR3: CASSLEGGPNTEAFF. DNA of the CDR3: TGTGCCAGCAGTTTAGAGGGGGGCCCGAACACTGAAGCTTTCTTT.

The CDR3 DNA follows: TGCAGTGCCCGAGGACTAGCGGGGAATGAGCAGTTCTTC. It encodes CSARGLAGNEQFF. V is TRBV20-1 and J is TRBJ2-1; 12 positions agree with TRBD2. V gave up 6 bases and J gave up 7 bases; unmatched junction bases: 4. Germline lookup yields CDR1 DFQATT and CDR2 SNEGSKA (reference sequence). The CDR3 extends over 13 amino acids.

This clonotype showed up many times. J is TRBJ2-7 and V is TRBV10-3; tentatively, D is TRBD1 or TRBD2 (5 bases each). Trimming left V 0 bases short and J 5 bases short, with 17 bases between. CDR1 and CDR2 from the germline V gene are ENHRY and SYGVKD. This CDR3 is 16 amino acids long. The DNA of the CDR3 is TGTGCCATCAGTGAGTCGAACAGCCCACTAGGGGACGAGCAGTACTTC. This codes for CAISESNSPLGDEQYF.

This clonotype has just a few counts. One end of the junction is discordant with germline, which a read error may explain. The CDR3 reads CASSAGLAQGTQYF. The CDR3 region has the DNA TGTGCCAGCAGCGCGGGACTAGCACAAGGGACCCAGTACTTC. This chain uses TRBV7-7 with TRBJ2-4; 9 nucleotides align to TRBD2. TRBJ2-5 matches the DNA end more closely, so the J call is doubtful. Germline CDR1 is SSHAT and CDR2 is FNYEAQ (reference sequence). The CDR3 consists of 14 residues.

Here the CDR3 DNA reads TGCAGTGCTGAGGACAGAATGAGCGGGGCCTACAATGAGCAGTTCTTC. Translation: CSAEDRMSGAYNEQFF. The rearrangement links TRBV20-1 to TRBJ2-1, with a weak D call TRBD2 (7 bases). The germline CDR1 and CDR2 sequences are DFQATT and SNEGSKA (reference sequence). V was clipped by 5 bases and J by 2 bases, with 19 bases between them. The CDR3 runs to 16 residues.

The chain links TRBV7-9 to TRBJ2-5; 11 positions match TRBD2. The V gene end was trimmed by 6 bases and the J gene end by 4 bases; junction bases not matched to a gene: 13. CDR1 is SEHNR, CDR2 FQNEAQ, per germline (reference sequence). This CDR3 has 17 amino acids. CDR3 sequence (DNA): TGTGCCAGCAGTTTTGTGGCTAGCGGGAGGATGGTAGAGACCCAGTACTTC. The encoded protein is CASSFVASGRMVETQYF.

This clonotype appeared a few times. The chain is built from TRBV15 and TRBJ2-7; D remains ambiguous. V dropped 0 bases and J dropped 2 bases, with 8 bases sitting between them. Germline V gene data show CDR1 as LNHNV and CDR2 as YYDKDF (reference sequence). The CDR3 runs 14 residues. The CDR3 spells CATSRELRTYEQYF. As DNA, the CDR3 is TGTGCCACCAGCAGAGAACTACGGACCTACGAGCAGTACTTC.

This clonotype was observed at least ten times. The chain couples TRBV5-1 to TRBJ2-6, with a possible D match to TRBD2 (5 bases). Germline V gene sequence: CDR1 SGHRS, CDR2 YFSETQ. V shed 4 bases and J shed 0 bases, with 11 bases lying between them. The CDR3 consists of 16 residues. The CDR3 reads CASSPGGSSGANVLTF. The CDR3 DNA reads as TGCGCCAGCAGCCCCGGCGGGTCCTCTGGGGCCAACGTCCTGACTTTC.

Only a few counts were recorded for this clonotype. V usage is TRBV6-1 and J usage is TRBJ2-1; D is ambiguous. The CDR3 totals 13 residues. Germline-derived CDR1 and CDR2 are MNHNS and SASEGT. Trimming cost V 3 bases and J 3 bases, with 6 bases left between them. CDR3 residues: CASSEGNYNEQFF. In nucleotides, the CDR3 is TGTGCCAGCAGTGAGGGTAACTACAATGAGCAGTTCTTC.

The CDR3 is CSARDRGTSNQPQHF. CDR3 DNA: TGCAGTGCTAGAGATCGAGGGACGAGCAATCAGCCCCAGCATTTT. This rearrangement joins TRBV20-1 to TRBJ1-5, with a possible D match to TRBD1 (5 bases). From germline, CDR1 is DFQATT and CDR2 SNEGSKA (reference sequence). The ends were cut back, 0 bases at V and 1 base at J, with 10 bases in the middle. The CDR3 runs to 15 residues.

This chain uses TRBV29-1 with TRBJ2-5; D call uncertain. The CDR3 is made up of 14 amino acids. Germline values: CDR1 SQVTM, CDR2 ANQGSEA. Trimming pared 3 bases from V and 4 bases from J, leaving 15 bases between. In nucleotides, the CDR3 is TGCAGCGTTGAGTCGCGGCAGGTTCGAGAGACCCAGTACTTC. This translates into CSVESRQVRETQYF.

The chain recombines TRBV27 with TRBJ2-1; the match to TRBD2 covers 10 bases. The J segment lost 5 bases and the V segment lost 3 bases, leaving 4 bases of the junction unmatched. The CDR3 loop spans 15 amino acids. Per the germline V gene, CDR1 is MNHEY and CDR2 is SMNVEV (reference sequence). CDR3 nucleotides: TGTGCCAGCAGTTTGTCCGGGACTAGCGACAATGAGCAGTTCTTC. Amino acids: CASSLSGTSDNEQFF.

The sample holds a few counts of this clonotype. The chain employs TRBV12-3 or TRBV12-4 and TRBJ2-5; the match to TRBD2 covers 16 bases. V shed 5 bases and J 5 bases; nucleotides not matched to a gene: 8. The CDR3 covers 17 residues. The chain's CDR3 is CASSPGTSGRAFETQYF. CDR3 coding DNA: TGTGCCAGCAGTCCCGGGACTAGCGGGAGGGCCTTTGAGACCCAGTACTTC.

This clonotype was recorded once. The rearrangement uses TRBV18 and TRBJ2-7, with D maybe TRBD1 (6 bases). The J call is in doubt because the DNA end fits TRBJ2-4 better. CDR3 length equals 18 residues. From germline, CDR1 is KGHSH and CDR2 LQKENI. CDR3: CASSLSNTGLKAKNIQYF. The DNA for the CDR3 is TGTGCCAGCTCACTTTCCAATACAGGGCTGAAAGCCAAAAACATTCAGTACTTC.

The sample holds one count of this clonotype. Its ends do not fully match the called genes, so a read error is possible. This chain links TRBV4-2 with TRBJ2-7; D unclear. The V gene's germline CDR1 is LGHNA and CDR2 YNFKEQ. This CDR3 comprises 12 residues. CDR3 protein: CARSQGSYEQYF. In DNA form, the CDR3 reads TGTGCCAGAAGCCAAGGCTCCTATGAGCAGTACTTC.

V gene TRBV20-1 combines with J gene TRBJ2-5; TRBD2 agrees at 14 bases. Germline V gene lookup returns CDR1 DFQATT and CDR2 SNEGSKA (reference sequence). The trim removed 2 bases at V and 3 bases at J, leaving 2 bases unmatched. The CDR3 is 15 amino acids. CDR3 protein: CSARTTSGREETQYF. The DNA of the CDR3 is TGCAGTGCTAGAACGACTAGCGGGAGGGAAGAGACCCAGTACTTC.

V is TRBV20-1 and J is TRBJ2-7; D possibly corresponds to TRBD1 (5 bases). Per germline, CDR1 DFQATT and CDR2 SNEGSKA (reference sequence). The CDR3 extends over 12 amino acids. The V and J ends lost 6 bases and 3 bases respectively, with 12 bases between them. CDR3 region: CSARQNLYEQYF. CDR3 DNA sequence: TGCAGTGCAAGACAGAATCTCTACGAGCAGTACTTC.

At least ten counts were recorded for this clonotype. The rearrangement uses TRBV4-2 and TRBJ2-7; the D call may be TRBD1 or TRBD2 (5 bases each). The germline gives CDR1 LGHNA, CDR2 YNFKEQ. Trimming stripped 0 bases from V and 4 bases from J, with 19 bases between. This CDR3 spans 17 amino acids. CDR3 residues: CASSQDLGTAIVYEQYF. The CDR3 DNA reads TGTGCCAGCAGCCAAGATCTAGGGACCGCCATTGTGTACGAGCAGTACTTC.

This clonotype was observed a few times. The rearrangement links TRBV7-3 to TRBJ2-1; 8 positions agree with TRBD2. The CDR3 runs 16 residues. Losses at the gene ends were 9 bases for V and 11 bases for J; bases not matched to a gene: 21. Germline lookup yields CDR1 SGHTA and CDR2 FQGTGA. The DNA for the CDR3 is TGTGCCAGTTCCCCTAAGGGGGGGCCCGGGACTAGGAAGCAGTTCTTC. This encodes CASSPKGGPGTRKQFF. Full variable domain (missing parts from reference TRBV7-3 and TRBJ2-1): GAGVSQTPSNKVTEKGKYVELRCDPISGHTALYWYRQSLGQGPEFLIYFQGTGAADDSGLPNDRFFAVRPEGSVSTLKIQRTERGDSAVYLCASSPKGGPGTRKQFFGPGTRLTVL.

In this sample, this clonotype turned up many times. The rearrangement links TRBV20-1 to TRBJ2-7, with 9 bases lining up with TRBD2. Germline V gene lookup returns CDR1 DFQATT and CDR2 SNEGSKA (reference sequence). The J segment lost 7 bases and the V segment lost 7 bases, leaving 8 bases of the junction unmatched. This CDR3 is 12 amino acids long. CDR3 sequence reads: CSVRTSAQEQYF. The CDR3 DNA sequence: TGCAGTGTTAGGACTAGCGCACAAGAGCAGTACTTC.

This clonotype appeared a few times. J is TRBJ2-6 and V is TRBV14; D gene ambiguous. V shed 1 base and J shed 1 base, with 8 bases lying between them. The CDR3 sequence is 16 residues long. Per the germline V gene, CDR1 is SGHDN and CDR2 is FVKESK. CDR3 protein: CASSQVMRSGANVLTF. CDR3 in DNA: TGTGCCAGCAGCCAAGTGATGAGGTCTGGGGCCAACGTCCTGACTTTC.